This is a list of T cell receptor beta chains from one sample in a study of blood T cell repertoires in COVID-19. This table comes from immunoSEQ multiplex PCR, and its TCRdb copy is limited to in-frame clones, with some not included. The sample lists roughly 150,000 clones; over 70% were seen once. The sample taken for sequencing was peripheral blood. Every receptor here comes from an older woman who had recovered from COVID-19. The CDR3 runs from the conserved cysteine through the conserved F or W. A D gene is named only where the DNA matches it firmly. The listing skips clone size in some rows; elsewhere it reads once, few, many or a size class.

J,size,V,D,DNA,CDR3
TRBJ1-2,.,TRBV3-1/TRBV3-2,.,TGTGCCAGCAGCCTCTTCCGGGAGGAAGGCTACACCTTC,CASSLFREEGYTF
TRBJ1-1,.,TRBV5-1,TRBD1,TGCGCCAGCAGCTCCTCGACAGGGAGATTTAGCAGGCCAGCTTTCTTT,CASSSSTGRFSRPAFF
TRBJ1-1,.,TRBV5-1,.,TGCGCCAGCAGCTACGACAGGATGAACACTGAAGCTTTCTTT,CASSYDRMNTEAFF
TRBJ2-5,.,TRBV9,.,TGTGCCAGCAGCGCGACACCTTACCAAGAGACCCAGTACTTC,CASSATPYQETQYF
TRBJ2-7,.,TRBV29-1,TRBD1,TGCAGCGCCCGGGACAGGAACTCCTACGAGCAGTACTTC,CSARDRNSYEQYF
TRBJ2-1,.,TRBV9,TRBD2,TGTGCCAGCAGCGTAGGGCGGGAGGAGTACAATGAGCAGTTCTTC,CASSVGREEYNEQFF
TRBJ1-2,.,TRBV4-1,.,TGCGCCAGCAGCCAAGATAACGGGGACACAGGCCCCGGCTACACCTTC,CASSQDNGDTGPGYTF
TRBJ2-5,.,TRBV19,.,TGTGCCAGTAACCTAAGAGGCCAGCAAGAGACCCAGTACTTC,CASNLRGQQETQYF
TRBJ2-7,.,TRBV3-1/TRBV3-2,TRBD2,TGTGCCAGCACCCCGACTAGCGGGAGAGATGGCGAGCAGTACTTC,CASTPTSGRDGEQYF
TRBJ2-2,.,TRBV5-1,.,TGCGCCAGCAGCCCCGTCCTAGGGGGCACCGGGGAGCTGTTTTTT,CASSPVLGGTGELFF
TRBJ2-1,.,TRBV7-9,TRBD2,TGTGCCAGCAGCCCCCAGGGACTAGCGGGGGGGCTGGGGAATGAGCAGTTCTTC,CASSPQGLAGGLGNEQFF
TRBJ1-1,.,TRBV29-1,TRBD1,TGCAGCGTGGGGGTCAGGGGGGAGCCCACTGAAGCTTTCTTT,CSVGVRGEPTEAFF
TRBJ1-2,.,TRBV5-1,TRBD1,TGCGCCAGCAGCCCCCGGACAGGGACCTATGGCTACACCTTC,CASSPRTGTYGYTF
TRBJ2-4,.,TRBV18,TRBD1,TGTGCCAGCTCCCGATACCGGGACAGGGGCCCGGGAGCCAAAAACATTCAGTACTTC,CASSRYRDRGPGAKNIQYF
TRBJ2-5,.,TRBV14,.,TGTGCCAGCAGCCAATTGGGCAGGGAAGGGTCGGGGACCCAGTACTTC,CASSQLGREGSGTQYF
TRBJ2-3,.,TRBV12-5,.,TGTGCTAGTGGTTTGTTTTCGGGAGATACGCAGTATTTT,CASGLFSGDTQYF
TRBJ1-5,.,TRBV3-1/TRBV3-2,TRBD1,TGTGCCAGCAGCCAGAGTCCTGTAGGGACAGCCCAGCATTTT,CASSQSPVGTAQHF
TRBJ1-5,.,TRBV19,TRBD1,TGTGCCAGTAGTGACCGGGACAGACCTAATCAGCCCCAGCATTTT,CASSDRDRPNQPQHF
TRBJ2-7,.,TRBV4-1,TRBD1,TGCGCCAGCCAACAGGGGGCCGGGGCCGCCTACGAGCAGTACTTC,CASQQGAGAAYEQYF
TRBJ2-2,.,TRBV29-1,.,TGCAGCACCTCCCAGCCAGGGTCCGGGGAGCTGTTTTTT,CSTSQPGSGELFF
TRBJ1-3,.,TRBV4-1,.,TGCGCCAGCAGCTCCCATTCAGGCCGCTCTGGAAACACCATATATTTT,CASSSHSGRSGNTIYF
TRBJ1-5,few,TRBV4-1,.,TGCGCCAGCAGCCAAGAGATGGGGCCAGTCAATCAGCCCCAGCATTTT,CASSQEMGPVNQPQHF
TRBJ1-2,.,TRBV6-1,.,TGTGCCAGCAGTCGTCTTGTAGGCTACACCTTC,CASSRLVGYTF
TRBJ1-2,.,TRBV28,TRBD1,TGTGCCAGCAGTTTCCCCAAGACAGCCCGGGACAGGGGTTATCCTAACTATGGCTACACCTTC,CASSFPKTARDRGYPNYGYTF
TRBJ2-3,few,TRBV6-4,TRBD1,TGTGCCAGCAGTGAGGGGACAGCCGATACGCAGTATTTT,CASSEGTADTQYF
TRBJ2-7,.,TRBV23-1,.,TGCGCCAGCAGTCAATCAAGAAGGAGTTTAACACCCCACGAGCAGTACTTC,CASSQSRRSLTPHEQYF
TRBJ1-1,.,TRBV18,.,TGTGCCAGCTCACCAGGTGGGGCCGACACTGAAGCTTTCTTT,CASSPGGADTEAFF
TRBJ1-1,many,TRBV2,.,TGTGCCGCGGGGGGGCAGCTGAACACTGAAGCTTTCTTT,CAAGGQLNTEAFF
TRBJ1-4,.,TRBV3-1/TRBV3-2,.,TGTGCCAGCAGCCAGCGAGAAAAACTGTTTTTT,CASSQREKLFF
TRBJ1-4,.,TRBV2,.,TGTGCCAGCAGTGATTCGGAGACGGGTGAAAAACTGTTTTTT,CASSDSETGEKLFF
TRBJ2-3,.,TRBV5-1,TRBD2,TGCGCCAGCAGGGGACTAGCGGGGGGGCTCACAGATACGCAGTATTTT,CASRGLAGGLTDTQYF
TRBJ2-2,.,TRBV3-1/TRBV3-2,TRBD2,TGTGCCAGCAGCCAAGTTGTTTTCGGCCCTAGCGGGAGGACGCAGGGCGGGGAGCTGTTTTTT,CASSQVVFGPSGRTQGGELFF
TRBJ2-4,.,TRBV14,.,TGTGCCAGCAGCCAAGTGACAGGAGCAAACATTCAGTACTTC,CASSQVTGANIQYF
TRBJ1-6,once,TRBV9,TRBD1,TGTGCCAGCAGCCAGGGACAGGGGCTTGCTAATTCACCCCTCCACTTT,CASSQGQGLANSPLHF
TRBJ2-7,.,TRBV15,TRBD1,TGTGCCACCAGCAGAGATCCCGACAGGGGGCGAGACGAGCAGTACTTC,CATSRDPDRGRDEQYF
TRBJ2-5,.,TRBV5-5,TRBD1,TGTGCCAGCAGCCCCCGGACAGGGATCGGCGGTGGGGAGACCCAGTACTTC,CASSPRTGIGGGETQYF
TRBJ2-2,.,TRBV6-5,TRBD1,TGTGCCAGCAGACAGGGGCACACCGGGGAGCTGTTTTTT,CASRQGHTGELFF
TRBJ1-1,few,TRBV6-5,TRBD1,TGTGCCAGCAGCCTGACAGGGGGCCGGAGTACTGAAGCTTTCTTT,CASSLTGGRSTEAFF
TRBJ2-3,many,TRBV29-1,.,TGCAGCGCAGCCCGGTTGGCAGATACGCAGTATTTT,CSAARLADTQYF
TRBJ2-1,once,TRBV2,.,TGTGCCAGCAGTGGTAGGGGAAATGAGCAGTTCTTC,CASSGRGNEQFF
TRBJ2-7,few,TRBV19,.,TGTGCCAGTAGTATGGGGGGACCCTACGAGCAGTACTTC,CASSMGGPYEQYF
TRBJ2-2,.,TRBV9,.,TGTGCCAGCAGCTGGACACCGAACACCGGGGAGCTGTTTTTT,CASSWTPNTGELFF
TRBJ1-4,.,TRBV2,TRBD1,TGTGCCAGCAGCCGGGGACAGGGTGGAGAAAAACTGTTTTTT,CASSRGQGGEKLFF
TRBJ1-1,.,TRBV2,.,TGTGCCAGGCACCCCGGACAGATGAACACTGAAGCTTTCTTT,CARHPGQMNTEAFF
TRBJ2-7,.,TRBV28,TRBD2,TGTGCCAGCAGTTTTCTCCCTCGACTAGCGGGGATATCCTACGAGCAGTACTTC,CASSFLPRLAGISYEQYF
TRBJ2-5,.,TRBV28,.,TGTGCCAGCAGTTTAACTGGAGAGACCCAGTACTTC,CASSLTGETQYF